This T cell receptor beta chain was identified in a study of T cell repertoires in cytomegalovirus infection. About the research overall: Researchers turned to recently identified HLA-C-restricted CMV epitopes as well as well-studied HLA-B-restricted ones. Carrying CMV and the relevant HLA type showed in public TCR beta signatures.

TCRdb re-derived calls from the reads in MiXCR, one entry per CDR3 protein. The sample lists about 570,000 distinct CDR3 sequences; 40% were seen once. CDR3 length equals 16 residues. V was pared by 5 bases and J by 2 bases, with 17 bases between. The V gene's germline CDR1 is SGHTA and CDR2 FQGNSA. General observations from the study: The ex vivo response was dominated by HLA-C-restricted CMV-specific TCR beta clonotypes.

This clonotype came up many times. Its specificity is unknown. This sequence was found in a human donor in good health (CMV status not recorded). Some clones in this sample may be carry-over from other donors' samples. Sequencing was performed on cultured PBMCs, taken from culture after CMV antigen stimulation. The chain has TRBV7-2 and TRBJ2-3; D possibly uses TRBD1 or TRBD2 (5 bases each). The CDR3 DNA is TGTGCCAGCAGCCTGACTCGGGACCCAACCACAGATACGCAGTATTTT. As protein: CASSLTRDPTTDTQYF.